These T cell receptor beta chains were read from a single sample in a study of cytomegalovirus exposure and HLA in healthy donors. The protocol was immunoSEQ multiplex PCR, while the TCRdb copy is restricted to in-frame clones and leaves out a portion. The sample has about 140,000 clones; 75% to 85% are singletons. The material sequenced was PBMCs. The receptors were gathered from a man in his forties or fifties in good health and CMV-seronegative. Each CDR3 is given with its conserved first and last residue. A D gene is named only where the DNA matches it firmly. The size of a clone is reported for some rows only, either as once, few or many, or as a class for expanded clones.

cdr3_aa: CSVDGGSSGANVLTF
cdr3_nt: TGCAGCGTTGATGGAGGCAGCTCTGGGGCCAACGTCCTGACTTTC
j_call: TRBJ2-6
v_call: TRBV29-1
d_call: -
clone_size: -

cdr3_aa: CATGRGEDQPQHF
cdr3_nt: TGTGCCACCGGGCGGGGGGAGGACCAGCCCCAGCATTTT
j_call: TRBJ1-5
v_call: TRBV15
d_call: -
clone_size: -

cdr3_aa: CASSESRLAGHTQYF
cdr3_nt: TGTGCCAGCAGTGAGTCCCGACTAGCGGGGCATACGCAGTATTTT
j_call: TRBJ2-3
v_call: TRBV2
d_call: TRBD2
clone_size: -

cdr3_aa: CASSQVIFTSGANTGELFF
cdr3_nt: TGTGCCAGCAGCCAAGTAATTTTTACTAGCGGGGCGAACACCGGGGAGCTGTTTTTT
j_call: TRBJ2-2
v_call: TRBV4-2
d_call: TRBD2
clone_size: -

cdr3_aa: CSLDNSPLHF
cdr3_nt: TGCAGCCTCGATAATTCACCCCTCCACTTT
j_call: TRBJ1-6
v_call: TRBV29-1
d_call: -
clone_size: -

cdr3_aa: CASSSWSGGAKNIQYF
cdr3_nt: TGTGCCAGCAGCTCTTGGTCCGGGGGGGCCAAAAACATTCAGTACTTC
j_call: TRBJ2-4
v_call: TRBV7-2
d_call: TRBD2
clone_size: -

cdr3_aa: CASSSTGSENIQYF
cdr3_nt: TGTGCCAGCAGCTCGACAGGCTCCGAAAACATTCAGTACTTC
j_call: TRBJ2-4
v_call: TRBV7-9
d_call: -
clone_size: -

cdr3_aa: CASRARSFNQPQHF
cdr3_nt: TGTGCCAGCAGAGCACGGTCTTTCAATCAGCCCCAGCATTTT
j_call: TRBJ1-5
v_call: TRBV6-5
d_call: -
clone_size: -

cdr3_aa: CASSLKDSGQETQYF
cdr3_nt: TGTGCCAGCAGCTTAAAGGACAGTGGACAAGAGACCCAGTACTTC
j_call: TRBJ2-5
v_call: TRBV5-4
d_call: -
clone_size: -

cdr3_aa: CAWGRGNRQPQHF
cdr3_nt: TGTGCCTGGGGGAGGGGGAATCGACAGCCCCAGCATTTT
j_call: TRBJ1-5
v_call: TRBV30
d_call: -
clone_size: -

cdr3_aa: CASSLGQGRLSNTEAFF
cdr3_nt: TGTGCCAGCAGCTTAGGACAGGGGCGCCTGTCGAACACTGAAGCTTTCTTT
j_call: TRBJ1-1
v_call: TRBV7-3
d_call: TRBD1
clone_size: -

cdr3_aa: CSGRTGLDTQYF
cdr3_nt: TGCAGCGGCAGGACAGGGTTAGATACGCAGTATTTT
j_call: TRBJ2-3
v_call: TRBV29-1
d_call: TRBD1
clone_size: -

cdr3_aa: CASSTDRNTEAFF
cdr3_nt: TGTGCCAGCAGCACAGACAGGAACACTGAAGCTTTCTTT
j_call: TRBJ1-1
v_call: TRBV11-1
d_call: -
clone_size: few

cdr3_aa: CASSLGRGRAGNNEQFF
cdr3_nt: TGTGCCAGCAGCTTAGGGCGTGGGAGGGCCGGTAACAATGAGCAGTTCTTC
j_call: TRBJ2-1
v_call: TRBV7-6
d_call: TRBD2
clone_size: once

cdr3_aa: CATSGLPNTGGYTF
cdr3_nt: TGTGCCACCAGCGGACTTCCCAATACCGGTGGCTACACCTTC
j_call: TRBJ1-2
v_call: TRBV15
d_call: -
clone_size: few

cdr3_aa: CASSKDRGSTEAFF
cdr3_nt: TGTGCCAGCAGCAAAGACAGGGGTTCCACTGAAGCTTTCTTT
j_call: TRBJ1-1
v_call: TRBV7-9
d_call: TRBD1
clone_size: -

cdr3_aa: CASSLATGSSYEQYF
cdr3_nt: TGTGCCAGCAGCTTAGCGACAGGCTCCTCCTACGAGCAGTACTTC
j_call: TRBJ2-7
v_call: TRBV7-2
d_call: -
clone_size: once

cdr3_aa: CASSPFQRVSYEQYF
cdr3_nt: TGTGCCAGCTCACCATTCCAGCGGGTCTCCTACGAGCAGTACTTC
j_call: TRBJ2-7
v_call: TRBV18
d_call: -
clone_size: -

cdr3_aa: CAWTPEGPWGGYTF
cdr3_nt: TGTGCCTGGACTCCGGAGGGGCCCTGGGGGGGCTACACCTTC
j_call: TRBJ1-2
v_call: TRBV30
d_call: -
clone_size: -

cdr3_aa: CASSHPTRSSGQETQYF
cdr3_nt: TGTGCCAGCAGCCACCCGACTCGGTCTAGCGGACAAGAGACCCAGTACTTC
j_call: TRBJ2-5
v_call: TRBV11-2
d_call: TRBD2
clone_size: once

cdr3_aa: CASSIGSLHSQGAFF
cdr3_nt: TGTGCCAGTAGTATTGGGTCCTTACACAGTCAAGGAGCTTTCTTT
j_call: TRBJ1-1
v_call: TRBV19
d_call: -
clone_size: -

cdr3_aa: CASSPSAGSSYEQYF
cdr3_nt: TGTGCCAGCTCACCATCTGCGGGGAGCTCCTACGAGCAGTACTTC
j_call: TRBJ2-7
v_call: TRBV18
d_call: -
clone_size: -

cdr3_aa: CASRNSGQNTEAFF
cdr3_nt: TGTGCCAGCAGGAACAGTGGCCAAAACACTGAAGCTTTCTTT
j_call: TRBJ1-1
v_call: TRBV6-1
d_call: -
clone_size: -

cdr3_aa: CASSRLSLAGDEQYF
cdr3_nt: TGTGCCAGCAGCCGGCTCTCACTAGCGGGAGATGAGCAGTACTTC
j_call: TRBJ2-7
v_call: TRBV5-4
d_call: TRBD2
clone_size: -

cdr3_aa: CASRVTSGRLGEQFF
cdr3_nt: TGTGCCAGCAGAGTGACTAGCGGGAGGTTGGGTGAGCAGTTCTTC
j_call: TRBJ2-1
v_call: TRBV28
d_call: TRBD2
clone_size: -

cdr3_aa: CAWTRTGGVQETQYF
cdr3_nt: TGTGCCTGGACCCGGACAGGGGGGGTCCAAGAGACCCAGTACTTC
j_call: TRBJ2-5
v_call: TRBV30
d_call: TRBD1
clone_size: -

cdr3_aa: CASSFYLQGTEAFF
cdr3_nt: TGTGCCAGCAGCTTTTATCTTCAGGGGACTGAAGCTTTCTTT
j_call: TRBJ1-1
v_call: TRBV5-6
d_call: -
clone_size: -

cdr3_aa: CASSLGQGLGTEAFF
cdr3_nt: TGTGCCAGCAGCTTGGGACAGGGCTTGGGCACTGAAGCTTTCTTT
j_call: TRBJ1-1
v_call: TRBV7-9
d_call: TRBD1
clone_size: few

cdr3_aa: CASGSAGGTDTQYF
cdr3_nt: TGCGCCAGCGGATCCGCAGGGGGCACAGATACGCAGTATTTT
j_call: TRBJ2-3
v_call: TRBV5-1
d_call: -
clone_size: -

cdr3_aa: CASSQQGMDTEAFF
cdr3_nt: TGTGCCAGCAGCCAACAGGGAATGGACACTGAAGCTTTCTTT
j_call: TRBJ1-1
v_call: TRBV11-3
d_call: -
clone_size: -

cdr3_aa: CASSPLGGASYEQYF
cdr3_nt: TGTGCCAGCTCACCTCTAGGTGGGGCTTCCTACGAGCAGTACTTC
j_call: TRBJ2-7
v_call: TRBV18
d_call: -
clone_size: -

cdr3_aa: CASSPGTMRDTQYF
cdr3_nt: TGTGCCAGCAGCCCAGGGACTATGAGGGATACGCAGTATTTT
j_call: TRBJ2-3
v_call: TRBV7-2
d_call: TRBD2
clone_size: -

cdr3_aa: CASSHADSYSSGNTIYF
cdr3_nt: TGCGCCAGCAGCCATGCGGACAGCTATAGCTCTGGAAACACCATATATTTT
j_call: TRBJ1-3
v_call: TRBV4-1
d_call: -
clone_size: few

cdr3_aa: CASSQLAGGYQETQYF
cdr3_nt: TGCGCCAGCAGCCAATTAGCGGGGGGGTACCAAGAGACCCAGTACTTC
j_call: TRBJ2-5
v_call: TRBV4-1
d_call: TRBD2
clone_size: once

cdr3_aa: CASSLSRIRGSNQPQHF
cdr3_nt: TGTGCCAGCAGCTTATCGCGGATTCGGGGAAGCAATCAGCCCCAGCATTTT
j_call: TRBJ1-5
v_call: TRBV7-2
d_call: -
clone_size: -

cdr3_aa: CASSFRATGPGNTIYF
cdr3_nt: TGTGCCAGCAGTTTTAGGGCGACAGGGCCTGGAAACACCATATATTTT
j_call: TRBJ1-3
v_call: TRBV27
d_call: TRBD1
clone_size: -

cdr3_aa: CASNTNGNSAFF
cdr3_nt: TGTGCCAGCAATACGAACGGGAACTCGGCTTTCTTT
j_call: TRBJ1-1
v_call: TRBV28
d_call: -
clone_size: -

cdr3_aa: CASGLFSGSGETQYF
cdr3_nt: TGTGCTAGTGGTTTGTTTAGCGGGAGCGGAGAGACCCAGTACTTC
j_call: TRBJ2-5
v_call: TRBV12-5
d_call: TRBD2
clone_size: -

cdr3_aa: CASSLSAGAGNTEAFF
cdr3_nt: TGTGCCAGCAGCTTGTCCGCAGGGGCGGGGAACACTGAAGCTTTCTTT
j_call: TRBJ1-1
v_call: TRBV7-8
d_call: -
clone_size: -

cdr3_aa: CASSLEQGTNYGYTF
cdr3_nt: TGCGCCAGCAGCTTGGAGCAGGGGACAAACTATGGCTACACCTTC
j_call: TRBJ1-2
v_call: TRBV5-1
d_call: -
clone_size: -

cdr3_aa: CASSYSANEQFF
cdr3_nt: TGTGCCAGCAGTTATAGCGCGAATGAGCAGTTCTTC
j_call: TRBJ2-1
v_call: TRBV6-5
d_call: -
clone_size: -

cdr3_aa: CASSPPQGGYEQYF
cdr3_nt: TGTGCCAGCAGTCCGCCCCAGGGCGGCTACGAGCAGTACTTC
j_call: TRBJ2-7
v_call: TRBV28
d_call: -
clone_size: -

cdr3_aa: CASRADSYGYTF
cdr3_nt: TGTGCCAGCAGGGCGGACAGTTATGGCTACACCTTC
j_call: TRBJ1-2
v_call: TRBV2
d_call: -
clone_size: -

cdr3_aa: CASRPGQGYNIRSPLHF
cdr3_nt: TGTGCCAGTAGGCCGGGACAGGGATACAACATAAGGTCACCCCTCCACTTT
j_call: TRBJ1-6
v_call: TRBV19
d_call: TRBD1
clone_size: -

cdr3_aa: CASSLTGTEQETQYF
cdr3_nt: TGTGCCAGCAGCTTAACCGGGACTGAGCAAGAGACCCAGTACTTC
j_call: TRBJ2-5
v_call: TRBV7-9
d_call: -
clone_size: -

cdr3_aa: CASSMERGSEQYF
cdr3_nt: TGTGCCAGTAGTATGGAAAGGGGGAGCGAGCAGTACTTC
j_call: TRBJ2-7
v_call: TRBV19
d_call: -
clone_size: -

cdr3_aa: CASESAAYNEQFF
cdr3_nt: TGTGCTAGTGAATCGGCGGCCTACAATGAGCAGTTCTTC
j_call: TRBJ2-1
v_call: TRBV12-5
d_call: -
clone_size: -

cdr3_aa: CASSEYREQYF
cdr3_nt: TGTGCCAGCAGTGAATATCGCGAGCAGTACTTC
j_call: TRBJ2-7
v_call: TRBV25-1
d_call: -
clone_size: few

cdr3_aa: CASSLDRGSTGELFF
cdr3_nt: TGCGCCAGCAGCTTAGACAGGGGTAGCACCGGGGAGCTGTTTTTT
j_call: TRBJ2-2
v_call: TRBV5-1
d_call: TRBD1
clone_size: -

cdr3_aa: CSVERGIVGGVTDTQYF
cdr3_nt: TGCAGCGTTGAACGGGGTATAGTCGGAGGGGTCACAGATACGCAGTATTTT
j_call: TRBJ2-3
v_call: TRBV29-1
d_call: -
clone_size: -

cdr3_aa: CASSQAFVRPETGELFF
cdr3_nt: TGTGCCAGCAGCCAAGCTTTCGTTAGACCGGAGACCGGGGAGCTGTTTTTT
j_call: TRBJ2-2
v_call: TRBV4-2
d_call: -
clone_size: -

cdr3_aa: CASSLAGIYNSPLHF
cdr3_nt: TGTGCCAGCAGTTTGGCGGGAATCTATAATTCACCCCTCCACTTT
j_call: TRBJ1-6
v_call: TRBV28
d_call: -
clone_size: -

cdr3_aa: CASSELRGTGNNEQFF
cdr3_nt: TGTGCCAGCAGTGAACTCCGAGGGACAGGCAACAATGAGCAGTTCTTC
j_call: TRBJ2-1
v_call: TRBV2
d_call: TRBD1
clone_size: -

cdr3_aa: CASSSPYRVVGELFF
cdr3_nt: TGTGCCAGCAGCTCCCCTTACAGGGTTGTCGGGGAGCTGTTTTTT
j_call: TRBJ2-2
v_call: TRBV7-9
d_call: -
clone_size: -

cdr3_aa: CASSSGGNYGYTF
cdr3_nt: TGCGCCAGCAGCTCCGGCGGAAACTATGGCTACACCTTC
j_call: TRBJ1-2
v_call: TRBV5-1
d_call: -
clone_size: -

cdr3_aa: CASSLTASGQESQETQYF
cdr3_nt: TGTGCCAGCTCACTCACCGCAAGTGGACAGGAGAGCCAAGAGACCCAGTACTTC
j_call: TRBJ2-5
v_call: TRBV18
d_call: TRBD1
clone_size: -

cdr3_aa: CASSPRDSSGNTIYF
cdr3_nt: TGTGCCAGCTCACCAAGGGACAGCTCTGGAAACACCATATATTTT
j_call: TRBJ1-3
v_call: TRBV18
d_call: TRBD1
clone_size: -